The 25 T cell receptor beta chains below were found in one sample sequenced in a study of neurological immune-mediated disorders. Described time point: longitudinal time-point 2. TCRdb passed the 5' RACE reads through MiXCR, listing each CDR3 protein once. The top ten clones hold roughly 5% of a sample with 70,000 to 95,000 distinct CDR3 sequences, approximately 13% of them seen once. Sequencing used PBMCs. The receptor source for this set is a female donor with HTLV-1-associated myelopathy (HAM/TSP).

This clonotype came up many times. This chain joins TRBV20-1 and TRBJ2-7; a possible D gene is TRBD1 (5 bases). The CDR3 runs 16 residues. Between the trimmed V and J ends, which lost 3 bases and 0 bases, there was a span of 18 bases. Germline CDR1 reads DFQATT; CDR2 reads SNEGSKA (reference sequence). The CDR3 spells CSASPKDSSLSYEQYF. The CDR3 DNA follows: TGCAGTGCTAGTCCTAAAGACAGTTCGCTCTCCTACGAGCAGTACTTC.

This clonotype was detected ten times or more. The V and J genes are TRBV9 and TRBJ2-7, with no clear D. This CDR3 is built from 12 residues. Germline-derived CDR1 and CDR2 are SGDLS and YYNGEE. Trimming removed 3 bases at V and 3 bases at J, with 7 bases between. CDR3 nucleotides: TGTGCCAGCAGCGCTAATCACTACGAGCAGTACTTC. Its protein product is CASSANHYEQYF.

Turning to this clonotype: A much more abundant neighbour one base away suggests this may be a read error. V and J are TRBV4-1 and TRBJ2-5, with 8 bases lining up with TRBD1. CDR3 length equals 18 residues. V lost 1 base, J lost 3 bases, and 13 bases stayed unmatched. The germline gives CDR1 MGHRA, CDR2 YSYEKL. CDR3 protein: CASSQAPDRVGHKETQYF. CDR3 nucleotides: TGCGCCAGCAGCCAAGCCCCGGACAGGGTCGGTCATAAAGAGACCCAGTACTTC.

This clonotype was recorded many times. The CDR3 here is CATSDWGTGGEQFF. Here the CDR3 DNA reads TGTGCCACCAGTGATTGGGGGACAGGGGGTGAGCAGTTCTTC. This chain connects TRBV24-1 to TRBJ2-1, with 11 bases identical to TRBD1. The CDR3 runs 14 residues. Germline V gene data show CDR1 as KGHDR and CDR2 as SFDVKD. Germline trimming cut 2 bases from V and 9 bases from J; bases unmatched to any gene: 2.

A note on this clonotype: A much larger clonotype is one base distant, so this may be a read error. The chain couples TRBV4-2 to TRBJ2-1, with D possibly being TRBD1 or TRBD2 (6 bases each). This CDR3 contains 16 residues. Germline loops: CDR1 LGHNA, CDR2 YNFKEQ. Here the CDR3 reads CASSQAEGTGDNEKFF. The CDR3 nucleotides read TGTGCCAGCAGCCAAGCAGAAGGGACGGGGGACAATGAGAAGTTCTTC.

This clonotype was seen ten or more times. The chain recombines TRBV7-3 with TRBJ1-2; D is unclear. This CDR3 has 13 residues. The V gene lost 2 bases and the J gene lost 6 bases, with 10 bases spanning the gap. Germline-derived CDR1 and CDR2 are SGHTA and FQGTGA. CDR3 sequence reads: CASSLGGMHGYTF. CDR3 sequence (DNA): TGTGCCAGCAGCTTAGGCGGGATGCATGGCTACACCTTC.

This clonotype was seen ten or more times. V usage is TRBV11-2 and J usage is TRBJ2-2; D is ambiguous. Germline V CDR1 and CDR2: SGHAT, FQNNGV. Trimming took off 5 bases at V and 7 bases at J, with 11 bases between the two ends. This CDR3 has 13 amino acids. CDR3 sequence: CASSQEVGGELFF. For the CDR3, the DNA is TGTGCCAGCAGCCAAGAAGTGGGCGGGGAGCTGTTTTTT.

This clonotype was counted at least ten times. The chain combines TRBV6-6 with TRBJ1-5; D not resolved. Germline V gives CDR1 MNHNY, CDR2 SVGAGI (reference sequence). CDR3 length: 17 amino acids. V shed 0 bases and J shed 2 bases, with 14 bases lying between them. The chain's CDR3 is CASSYSAAARGNQPQHF. CDR3 in DNA: TGTGCCAGCAGTTACTCGGCGGCAGCCCGCGGCAATCAGCCCCAGCATTTT.

This clonotype has ten or more counts. A much larger clone lies one base from this, so it may be a read error. CDR3 sequence: CASSHEYEQYF. The CDR3 DNA reads TGTGCCAGCAGCCATGAATACGAGCAGTACTTC. This rearrangement joins TRBV7-2 to TRBJ2-7, with unresolved D. Germline loops: CDR1 SGHTA, CDR2 FQGNSA. V was clipped by 5 bases and J by 4 bases, with 6 bases between them. The CDR3 has 11 residues.

Comment on this clonotype: A read error may explain this, as a much larger clone is one base away. V usage is TRBV20-1 and J usage is TRBJ1-1, with a weak D call TRBD1 (6 bases). CDR1 and CDR2 from the germline V gene are DFQATT and SNEGSKA (reference sequence). The CDR3 spans 14 residues. The CDR3 DNA reads as TGCAGAGCTACGGCACAGGGAGGGAACACTGAAGCTTTCTTT. This codes for CRATAQGGNTEAFF.

This clonotype was detected ten times or more. This chain joins TRBV28 and TRBJ2-5; the D is unclear. The CDR3 loop spans 11 amino acids. Trimming cost V 5 bases and J 4 bases, with 5 bases left between them. Germline V gene lookup returns CDR1 MDHEN and CDR2 SYDVKM. CDR3 sequence (DNA): TGTGCCAGCAGTACTCTAGAGACCCAGTACTTC. Protein: CASSTLETQYF.

This clonotype has only a few counts. A much larger clone differs from this one at a single base, so this may be a read error. The chain has TRBV29-1 and TRBJ1-1; 7 positions match TRBD1. Germline trimming cut 5 bases from V and 8 bases from J; bases unmatched to any gene: 8. Looked up from germline, CDR1 is SQVTM and CDR2 is ANQGSEA. This CDR3 is 12 amino acids long. CDR3 loop: CSVTSGGREAFF. The CDR3 coding sequence is TGCAGCGTTACCTCAGGGGGACGAGAAGCTTTCTTT.

This clonotype was seen ten or more times. J is TRBJ2-7 and V is TRBV7-8; possibly TRBD2 for D (5 bases). Germline loops: CDR1 SGHVS, CDR2 FQNEAQ. The CDR3 extends over 15 amino acids. V shed 3 bases and J shed 3 bases, with 15 bases lying between them. This CDR3 is CASSLLAGLVYEQYF. The CDR3 DNA reads TGTGCCAGCAGCTTGTTGGCGGGTCTAGTCTACGAGCAGTACTTC. Combining the CDR3 with reference TRBV7-8 and TRBJ2-7 gives the whole variable domain GAGVSQSPRYKVAKRGQDVALRCDPISGHVSLFWYQQALGQGPEFLTYFQNEAQLDKSGLPSDRFFAERPEGSVSTLKIQRTQQEDSAVYLCASSLLAGLVYEQYFGPGTRLTVT.

This clonotype was found many times. The DNA for the CDR3 is TGTGCCAGTACCCCCAGCGCAGGAGCCTACGAGCAGTACTTC. This codes for CASTPSAGAYEQYF. The genes are TRBV19 and TRBJ2-7; D gene ambiguous. The CDR3 loop spans 14 amino acids. V lost 7 bases and J 2 bases, leaving 15 bases between the germline ends. The germline V gene encodes CDR1 LNHDA and CDR2 SQIVND (reference sequence).

Ten or more counts support this clonotype. The chain links TRBV29-1 to TRBJ2-4, with D possibly being TRBD2 (6 bases). The V end lost 4 bases, the J end lost 3 bases, and 10 bases lay between the germline ends. This CDR3 is 13 amino acids long. Germline CDR1 and CDR2: SQVTM and ANQGSEA. This CDR3 reads CSVGGLGKNIQYF. Here the CDR3 DNA reads TGCAGCGTTGGGGGACTTGGCAAAAACATTCAGTACTTC.

There are a few counts of this clonotype. The chain carries TRBV28 and TRBJ2-7; tentatively, D is TRBD1 or TRBD2 (5 bases each). The germline V and J ends were trimmed by 8 bases and 4 bases, with 15 bases remaining between them. The germline V gene encodes CDR1 MDHEN and CDR2 SYDVKM. The CDR3 is made up of 13 amino acids. Here the CDR3 DNA reads TGTGCCAGCGGGGGAGCGACGGTGTACGAGCAGTACTTC. The encoded protein is CASGGATVYEQYF. Looking up the rest from reference TRBV28 and TRBJ2-7 gives the full variable domain: DVKVTQSSRYLVKRTGEKVFLECVQDMDHENMFWYRQDPGLGLRLIYFSYDVKMKEKGDIPEGYSVSREKKERFSLILESASTNQTSMYLCASGGATVYEQYFGPGTRLTVT.

This chain links TRBV7-9 with TRBJ1-2; D not resolved. CDR3 length: 12 residues. Germline CDR1 and CDR2: SEHNR and FQNEAQ (reference sequence). Trimming took off 3 bases at V and 8 bases at J, with 10 bases between the two ends. DNA of the CDR3: TGTGCCAGCAGCTTGAGAGGGCACGGCTACACCTTC. It yields the protein CASSLRGHGYTF.

This clonotype occurred many times. CDR3 protein: CASSWLPGTGDTEAFF. The CDR3 DNA follows: TGTGCCAGCAGTTGGCTGCCCGGGACAGGGGACACTGAAGCTTTCTTT. This sequence joins TRBV6-2 or TRBV6-3 and TRBJ1-1, with 10 bases fitting TRBD1. Germline V lookup: CDR1 MNHEY, CDR2 SVGEGT. The CDR3 is 16 amino acids. J gave up 3 bases and V 4 bases, and 8 bases lay outside the gene matches.

This clonotype has ten or more counts. The chain is built from TRBV18 and TRBJ1-2; 9 nucleotides line up with TRBD1. The junction had 0 bases not matched to a gene; V was cut back by 0 bases and J by 4 bases. This CDR3 region has 14 residues. CDR1 is KGHSH, CDR2 LQKENI, per germline. Here the CDR3 DNA reads TGTGCCAGCTCACCACCGGGACAGGGCTATGGCTACACCTTC. Protein: CASSPPGQGYGYTF.

This clonotype was detected many times. The chain links TRBV27 to TRBJ1-2; 8 bases agree with TRBD1. Germline CDR1 and CDR2: MNHEY and SMNVEV (reference sequence). J was trimmed by 8 bases and V by 4 bases; bases with no gene match: 9. This CDR3 comprises 14 residues. The CDR3: CASSSAQGAQGYTF. CDR3 in DNA: TGTGCCAGCAGTTCGGCGCAGGGGGCCCAGGGCTACACCTTC.

The J gene is TRBJ2-3, the V gene TRBV5-1; D unresolved. CDR3 length: 13 amino acids. Germline loops: CDR1 SGHRS, CDR2 YFSETQ. V lost 4 bases, J lost 2 bases, and 8 bases lay in between. The CDR3 reads CASSLLTTDTQYF. CDR3 DNA: TGCGCCAGCAGCCTCCTGACCACAGATACGCAGTATTTT.

This clonotype has a count of ten or more. The gene calls are TRBV10-3 and TRBJ1-2, with 10 bases matching TRBD1. Germline loops: CDR1 ENHRY, CDR2 SYGVKD. V dropped 10 bases and J dropped 1; count of bases not matched to a gene: 9. The CDR3 length is 15 residues. Written as DNA, the CDR3 is TGTGCCACCGCGGGACAGGGGAACGATAACTATGGCTACACCTTC. It specifies CATAGQGNDNYGYTF.

This clonotype has ten or more counts. The gene calls are TRBV27 and TRBJ2-2, with a tentative D call TRBD1 (5 bases). V lost 6 bases and J 0 bases, leaving 8 bases between the germline ends. This CDR3 is built from 14 residues. The V gene's germline CDR1 is MNHEY and CDR2 SMNVEV (reference sequence). The CDR3 protein is CASSQGTNTGELFF. The CDR3 region has the DNA TGTGCCAGCAGCCAGGGAACGAACACCGGGGAGCTGTTTTTT.

This clonotype was found many times. At one end, the junction sequence differs from germline, possibly due to a read error. The chain employs TRBV7-2 and TRBJ2-5; possible D gene TRBD2, 6 bases. From germline, CDR1 is SGHTA and CDR2 FQGNSA. CDR3 length: 15 amino acids. The CDR3 here is CANSPQRTIQETQYF. Written as DNA, the CDR3 is TGTGCCAACAGCCCCCAAAGGACTATCCAAGAGACCCAGTACTTC.

This clonotype was seen many times. The V gene is TRBV3-1, the J gene TRBJ2-2; no reliable D call. The V and J ends lost 4 bases and 7 bases respectively, with 7 bases between them. This CDR3 has 12 residues. Looked up from germline, CDR1 is LGHDT and CDR2 is YNNKEL (reference sequence). CDR3 bases: TGTGCCAGCAGCCTCCTGAGCGGGGAGCTGTTTTTT. Translating gives CASSLLSGELFF. Full variable domain (outside the CDR3, taken from reference TRBV3-1 and TRBJ2-2): DTAVSQTPKYLVTQMGNDKSIKCEQNLGHDTMYWYKQDSKKFLKIMFSYNNKELIINETVPNRFSPKSPDKAHLNLHINSLELGDSAVYFCASSLLSGELFFGEGSRLTVL.